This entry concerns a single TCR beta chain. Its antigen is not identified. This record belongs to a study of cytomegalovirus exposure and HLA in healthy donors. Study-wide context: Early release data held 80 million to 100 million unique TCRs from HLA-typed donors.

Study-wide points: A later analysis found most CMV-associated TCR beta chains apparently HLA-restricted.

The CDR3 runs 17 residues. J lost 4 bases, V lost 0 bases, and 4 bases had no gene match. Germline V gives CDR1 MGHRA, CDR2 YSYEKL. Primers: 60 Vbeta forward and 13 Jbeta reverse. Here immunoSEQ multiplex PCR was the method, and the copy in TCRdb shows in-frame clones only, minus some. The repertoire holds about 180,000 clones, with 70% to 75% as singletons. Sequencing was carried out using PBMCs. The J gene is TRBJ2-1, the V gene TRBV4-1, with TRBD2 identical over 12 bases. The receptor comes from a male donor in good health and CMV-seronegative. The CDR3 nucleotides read TGCGCCAGCAGCCAAGAACTAGCGGGGGGACCTTACAATGAGCAGTTCTTC. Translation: CASSQELAGGPYNEQFF.